This T cell receptor beta chain was recorded in a study of blood T cell repertoires in COVID-19. Study background: Researchers got acute and convalescent COVID-19 samples from the United States, Italy and Spain. Sources were T cells, B-cell-depleted T cells, or PBMCs; the material itself was cDNA or gDNA.

How the authors handled the data: It was from reference gene primer amplification that nucleated cell counts were estimated. Here immunoSEQ multiplex PCR was the method, and the copy in TCRdb shows in-frame clones only, minus some. The V and J calls and clone size come from that table; D and trimming were worked out from the DNA. The table records 200,000 to 250,000 clones, about three quarters of them present only once. The TCR originated in a woman in her 70s with acute or convalescent COVID-19. Sequencing was carried out using peripheral blood.

CDR3 sequence reads: CASSMLVGRQPQHF. CDR3 coding DNA: TGTGCCAGTAGTATGCTTGTTGGGCGTCAGCCCCAGCATTTT. V gene TRBV19 combines with J gene TRBJ1-5, with D hard to call. Per the germline V gene, CDR1 is LNHDA and CDR2 is SQIVND (reference sequence). Trimming removed 3 bases at V and 6 bases at J, with 12 bases between. The CDR3 has 14 residues.